The 11 T cell receptor beta chains listed next were all sequenced from one sample in a study of OX40 agonist ivuxolimab in advanced cancers. The data were produced by immunoSEQ multiplex PCR, yet TCRdb's version contains in-frame clones alone and is incomplete. This sample has 20,000 to 25,000 clones, with nearly 85% found just once. The specimen comprised CD4+ or CD8+ T cells sorted from blood, sampled in a trial of the OX40 agonist ivuxolimab. These receptors originate from an adult with an advanced solid tumor such as melanoma, head and neck, liver or kidney cancer.

The genes are TRBV5-1 and TRBJ2-3; 14 nucleotides align to TRBD2. This CDR3 has 18 amino acids. From germline, CDR1 is SGHRS and CDR2 YFSETQ. Germline trimming cut 4 bases from V and 5 bases from J; bases unmatched to any gene: 12. The CDR3 reads CASSPAGTSGSGGDTQYF. DNA of the CDR3: TGCGCCAGCAGCCCCGCCGGGACTAGCGGGAGCGGTGGAGATACGCAGTATTTT.

The rearrangement joins TRBV19 to TRBJ1-4, with 8 bases identical to TRBD1. CDR1 LNHDA and CDR2 SQIVND come from the germline V gene (reference sequence). After removal of 1 base from V and 0 bases from J, the junction contained 7 bases not matched to a gene. The CDR3 contains 18 residues. CDR3 coding DNA: TGTGCCAGTAGTATAGTAGGGACAGGCGGAGCAACTAATGAAAAACTGTTTTTT. Encoded protein: CASSIVGTGGATNEKLFF.

The V call is TRBV19, the J call TRBJ2-7, with TRBD2 matching over 9 bases. J gave up 2 bases and V 10 bases, and 6 bases lay outside the gene matches. Germline assignment: CDR1 LNHDA and CDR2 SQIVND (reference sequence). The CDR3 loop spans 13 amino acids. The CDR3 sequence is CATSGRSTYEQYF. CDR3 DNA sequence: TGTGCCACCAGCGGGAGGTCCACCTACGAGCAGTACTTC.

This chain connects TRBV5-1 to TRBJ2-2, with D possibly being TRBD1 or TRBD2 (5 bases each). CDR1 is SGHRS, CDR2 YFSETQ, per germline. V lost 5 bases, J lost 4 bases, and 6 bases lay in between. The CDR3 consists of 12 residues. CDR3 sequence: CASSGGTGELFF. The CDR3 DNA reads TGCGCCAGCAGTGGGGGCACCGGGGAGCTGTTTTTT. The variable domain in full, with the rest retrieved from reference TRBV5-1 and TRBJ2-2, is KAGVTQTPRYLIKTRGQQVTLSCSPISGHRSVSWYQQTPGQGLQFLFEYFSETQRNKGNFPGRFSGRQFSNSRSEMNVSTLELGDSALYLCASSGGTGELFFGEGSRLTVL.

The V call is TRBV27, the J call TRBJ2-1, with D possibly matching TRBD1 (8 bases). CDR1 and CDR2 from the germline V gene are MNHEY and SMNVEV (reference sequence). This CDR3 comprises 16 residues. Trimming removed 4 bases from V and 9 bases from J, with 22 bases in between. The CDR3 DNA sequence: TGTGCCAGCAGTTCGGGGGGACAGGTTTCCTTCGGTGAGCAGTTCTTC. It yields the protein CASSSGGQVSFGEQFF.

The chain has TRBV7-9 and TRBJ2-6, with D perhaps TRBD2 (5 bases). This CDR3 is 14 amino acids long. V gave up 5 bases and J gave up 4 bases, with 9 bases separating them. Germline values: CDR1 SEHNR, CDR2 FQNEAQ (reference sequence). DNA of the CDR3: TGTGCCAGCAGCACCCCGGGGGGGGCCAACGTCCTGACTTTC. Translated: CASSTPGGANVLTF.

In this sample, this clone turned up a few times. The chain links TRBV5-4 to TRBJ1-1; no firm D call. CDR3 size: 13 residues. Trimming left V 1 base short and J 6 bases short, with 10 bases between. Germline-derived CDR1 and CDR2 are SGHNT and YYREEE (reference sequence). The DNA of the CDR3 is TGTGCCAGCAGCTTGTTGGGAGGCGCTGAAGCTTTCTTT. As protein: CASSLLGGAEAFF. The entire variable domain, with the rest obtained from reference TRBV5-4 and TRBJ1-1, is as follows: ETGVTQSPTHLIKTRGQQVTLRCSSQSGHNTVSWYQQALGQGPQFIFQYYREEENGRGNFPPRFSGLQFPNYSSELNVNALELDDSALYLCASSLLGGAEAFFGQGTRLTVV.

In its sample, this clone was seen once. The chain employs TRBV15 and TRBJ2-7; a possible D gene is TRBD2 (6 bases). Germline V gene data show CDR1 as LNHNV and CDR2 as YYDKDF (reference sequence). This CDR3 region has 13 residues. Trimming removed 8 bases from V and 7 bases from J, with 18 bases in between. For the CDR3, the DNA is TGTGCCACCGCCCCGGGACGGAGGGGAGAGCAGTACTTC. Translation: CATAPGRRGEQYF. The complete variable domain, with remaining parts taken from reference TRBV15 and TRBJ2-7, reads DAMVIQNPRYQVTQFGKPVTLSCSQTLNHNVMYWYQQKSSQAPKLLFHYYDKDFNNEADTPDNFQSRRPNTSFCFLDIRSPGLGDTAMYLCATAPGRRGEQYFGPGTRLTVT.

The genes are TRBV28 and TRBJ1-1; D possibly corresponds to TRBD1 (5 bases). In germline, CDR1 is MDHEN, CDR2 SYDVKM. The CDR3 contains 13 residues. V lost 10 bases and J 6 bases, leaving 18 bases between the germline ends. Here the CDR3 DNA reads TGTGCCACCACGGGGGAGCACGGGGCTGAAGCTTTCTTT. Translating it yields CATTGEHGAEAFF.

This clone was found a few times. The chain links TRBV16 to TRBJ2-1; D is tentatively TRBD1 or TRBD2 (5 bases each). The V end lost 0 bases, the J end lost 8 bases, and 5 bases lay between the germline ends. The CDR3 has 12 residues. The germline CDR1 and CDR2 sequences are KGHSY and FQNENV. This CDR3 is CASSQSGDEQFF. CDR3 DNA: TGTGCCAGCAGCCAATCGGGGGATGAGCAGTTCTTC.

The chain joins TRBV7-2 to TRBJ1-1; weak D call: TRBD1 (6 bases). CDR3 length equals 15 residues. Between the trimmed V and J ends, which lost 3 bases and 4 bases, there was a span of 15 bases. Per the germline V gene, CDR1 is SGHTA and CDR2 is FQGNSA. CDR3 residues: CASSLDALGATEAFF. CDR3 nucleotides: TGTGCCAGCAGCTTGGACGCCCTGGGGGCCACTGAAGCTTTCTTT.